These 7 T cell receptor beta chains came from one sample sequenced in a study of beta chain features in type 1 diabetes. Expressed TCRB transcripts were sequenced, since all the RNA that had been isolated was reverse transcribed. Using immunoSEQ multiplex PCR, the repertoire was profiled, and TCRdb retains in-frame clones only, with some absent. The sample lists around 400,000 clones; around 13% were seen once. Sequencing input: naive CD4+ T cells from blood. These receptors were obtained from a young man in good health.

The chain uses TRBV28 and TRBJ2-3, with 9 nucleotides matching TRBD2. The J segment lost 2 bases and the V segment lost 5 bases, leaving 8 bases of the junction unmatched. This CDR3 is built from 16 residues. Per the germline V gene, CDR1 is MDHEN and CDR2 is SYDVKM. The DNA for the CDR3 is TGTGCCAGCAGTATAGCGGGAGTTCAACCCACAGATACGCAGTATTTT. Encoded protein: CASSIAGVQPTDTQYF.

This clone occurred a few times. The chain employs TRBV6-6 and TRBJ2-2, with D tentatively TRBD2 (6 bases). The CDR3 has 13 amino acids. Trimming removed 2 bases from V and 5 bases from J, with 6 bases in between. Germline V gene lookup returns CDR1 MNHNY and CDR2 SVGAGI (reference sequence). Here the CDR3 DNA reads TGTGCCAGCAGTTACCGGGGGACCGGGGAGCTGTTTTTT. This codes for CASSYRGTGELFF.

This clone was counted only a few times. This sequence joins TRBV6-5 and TRBJ2-7, with 7 bases lining up with TRBD1. This CDR3 is 13 amino acids long. The junction had 5 bases not matched to a gene; V was cut back by 6 bases and J by 3 bases. Germline V gene lookup returns CDR1 MNHEY and CDR2 SVGAGI. The CDR3 here is CASSRAGGYEQYF. The CDR3 DNA is TGTGCCAGCAGCCGGGCAGGGGGCTACGAGCAGTACTTC.

This clone has a handful of counts. This chain links TRBV6-6 with TRBJ2-3; the match to TRBD1 covers 10 bases. Germline loops: CDR1 MNHNY, CDR2 SVGAGI (reference sequence). This CDR3 has 15 residues. J was trimmed by 7 bases and V by 6 bases; bases with no gene match: 10. The CDR3 region has the DNA TGTGCCAGCAGCAACCGGGACAGGGGTTGGAATACGCAGTATTTT. Encoded protein: CASSNRDRGWNTQYF.

This clone has only a few counts. The chain links TRBV30 to TRBJ1-5; D is unclear. Germline lookup yields CDR1 GTSNPN and CDR2 SVGIG (reference sequence). CDR3 length: 14 amino acids. Deletions cut 0 bases from V and 5 bases from J, with 11 bases between. In nucleotides, the CDR3 is TGTGCCTGGAGTGTGGGTGGGAGCCATCAGCCCCAGCATTTT. Translated, it gives CAWSVGGSHQPQHF.

In its sample, this clone was seen a few times. This sequence joins TRBV7-2 and TRBJ1-1; 7 bases line up with TRBD1. Germline V lookup: CDR1 SGHTA, CDR2 FQGNSA. The CDR3 is 15 residues long. The V and J ends lost 3 bases and 0 bases, in that order; junction bases with no gene match: 4. CDR3 sequence reads: CASSFQDRMNTEAFF. The CDR3 nucleotides are TGTGCCAGCAGCTTCCAGGACAGGATGAACACTGAAGCTTTCTTT.

This chain joins TRBV5-4 and TRBJ2-1, with 11 positions matching TRBD2. CDR1 and CDR2 from the germline V gene are SGHNT and YYREEE (reference sequence). CDR3 length: 15 residues. V dropped 2 bases and J dropped 7; count of bases not matched to a gene: 5. In nucleotides, the CDR3 is TGTGCCAGCAGCTTTGTTAGCGGGGGGGTAAATGAGCAGTTCTTC. This encodes CASSFVSGGVNEQFF. The full variable domain, in which reference TRBV5-4 and TRBJ2-1 provide the parts outside the CDR3, is ETGVTQSPTHLIKTRGQQVTLRCSSQSGHNTVSWYQQALGQGPQFIFQYYREEENGRGNFPPRFSGLQFPNYSSELNVNALELDDSALYLCASSFVSGGVNEQFFGPGTRLTVL.